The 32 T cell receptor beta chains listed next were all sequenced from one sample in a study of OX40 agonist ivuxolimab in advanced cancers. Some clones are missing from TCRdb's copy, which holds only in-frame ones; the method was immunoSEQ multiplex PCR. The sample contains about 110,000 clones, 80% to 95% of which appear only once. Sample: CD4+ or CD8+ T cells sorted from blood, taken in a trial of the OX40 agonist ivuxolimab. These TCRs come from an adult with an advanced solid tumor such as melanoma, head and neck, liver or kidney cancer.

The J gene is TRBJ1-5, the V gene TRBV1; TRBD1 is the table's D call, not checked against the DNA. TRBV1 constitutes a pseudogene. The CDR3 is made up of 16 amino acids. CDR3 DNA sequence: TGCACCAGCAGCCAAGGGACAGGGGATAGCAATCAGCCCCAGCATTTT. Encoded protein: CTSSQGTGDSNQPQHF.

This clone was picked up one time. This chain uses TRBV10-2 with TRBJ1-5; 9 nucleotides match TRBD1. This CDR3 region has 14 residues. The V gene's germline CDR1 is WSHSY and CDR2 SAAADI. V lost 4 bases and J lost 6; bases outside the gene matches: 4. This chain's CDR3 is CASSGQGGGQPQHF. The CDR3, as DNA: TGCGCCAGCAGTGGACAGGGGGGAGGTCAGCCCCAGCATTTT.

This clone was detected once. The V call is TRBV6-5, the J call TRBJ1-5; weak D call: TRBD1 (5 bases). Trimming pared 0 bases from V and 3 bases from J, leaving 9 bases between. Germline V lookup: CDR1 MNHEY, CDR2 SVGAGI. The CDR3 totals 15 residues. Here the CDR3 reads CASSYSWGTNQPQHF. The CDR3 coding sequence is TGTGCCAGCAGTTACTCGTGGGGGACCAATCAGCCCCAGCATTTT.

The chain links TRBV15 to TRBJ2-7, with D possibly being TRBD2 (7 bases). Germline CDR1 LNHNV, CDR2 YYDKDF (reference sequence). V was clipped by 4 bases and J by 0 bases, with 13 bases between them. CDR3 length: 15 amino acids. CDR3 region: CATSKDGGHSYEQYF. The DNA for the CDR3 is TGTGCCACCAGCAAAGACGGGGGGCACTCCTACGAGCAGTACTTC.

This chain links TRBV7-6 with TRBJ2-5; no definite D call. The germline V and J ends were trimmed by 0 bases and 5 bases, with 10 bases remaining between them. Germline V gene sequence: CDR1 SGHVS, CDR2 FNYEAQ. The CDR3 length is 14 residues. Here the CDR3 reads CASSLASVIETQYF. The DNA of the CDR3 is TGTGCCAGCAGCTTAGCATCCGTAATTGAGACCCAGTACTTC.

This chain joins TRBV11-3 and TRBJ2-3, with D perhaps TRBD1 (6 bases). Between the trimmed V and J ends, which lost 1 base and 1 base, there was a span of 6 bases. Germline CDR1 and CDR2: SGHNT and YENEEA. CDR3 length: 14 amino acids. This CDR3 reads CASSLGTGTDTQYF. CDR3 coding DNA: TGTGCCAGCAGCTTAGGGACAGGCACAGATACGCAGTATTTT.

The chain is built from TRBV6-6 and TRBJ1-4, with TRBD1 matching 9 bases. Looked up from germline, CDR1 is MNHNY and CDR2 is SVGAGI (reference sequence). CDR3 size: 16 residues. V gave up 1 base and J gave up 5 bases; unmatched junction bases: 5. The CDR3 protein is CASSYFGTGKNEKLFF. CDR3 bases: TGTGCCAGCAGTTACTTCGGGACAGGGAAAAATGAAAAACTGTTTTTT.

The CDR3 coding sequence is TGTGCCTGGAGGTACTCTGATAATTCACCCCTCCACTTT. It codes for CAWRYSDNSPLHF. The chain recombines TRBV30 with TRBJ1-6, with D hard to call. Trimming took off 3 bases at V and 5 bases at J, with 8 bases between the two ends. Per germline, CDR1 GTSNPN and CDR2 SVGIG (reference sequence). This CDR3 has 13 amino acids.

CDR3 protein: CASSQREEGSQNIQYF. CDR3 DNA: TGCGCCTCCAGCCAGCGTGAGGAGGGCAGCCAAAACATTCAGTACTTC. The chain is built from TRBV10-1 and TRBJ2-4, with D possibly matching TRBD2 (6 bases). CDR1 and CDR2 (germline): WNHNN, SYGVQD (reference sequence). The CDR3 contains 16 residues. With 11 bases removed from V and 5 bases from J, the gap between germline ends came to 25 bases.

CDR3 bases: TGTGCCAGTAGTCCCCTAGCGGGGGTCACAGATACGCAGTATTTT. It translates to CASSPLAGVTDTQYF. This chain links TRBV19 with TRBJ2-3; 10 bases are a match to TRBD2. The J segment lost 2 bases and the V segment lost 5 bases, leaving 4 bases of the junction unmatched. This CDR3 has 15 residues. Germline assignment: CDR1 LNHDA and CDR2 SQIVND (reference sequence).

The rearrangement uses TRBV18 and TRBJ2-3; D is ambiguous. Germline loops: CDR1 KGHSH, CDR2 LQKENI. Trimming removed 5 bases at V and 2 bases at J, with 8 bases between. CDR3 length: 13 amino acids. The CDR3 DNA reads TGTGCCAGCTCAATAAACCCCACAGATACGCAGTATTTT. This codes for CASSINPTDTQYF.

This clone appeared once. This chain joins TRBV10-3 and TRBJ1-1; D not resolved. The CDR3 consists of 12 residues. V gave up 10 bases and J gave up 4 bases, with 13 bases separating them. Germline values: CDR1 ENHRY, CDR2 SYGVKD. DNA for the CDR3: TGTGCCACCTGGACCGAGGGCACTGAAGCTTTCTTT. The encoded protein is CATWTEGTEAFF.

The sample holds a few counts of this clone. The CDR3 reads CSVGDEEQYF. The DNA of the CDR3 is TGCAGCGTTGGGGACGAAGAGCAGTACTTC. V gene TRBV29-1 combines with J gene TRBJ2-7; D possibly uses TRBD1 or TRBD2 (5 bases each). This CDR3 comprises 10 residues. V dropped 4 bases and J dropped 7 bases, with 8 bases sitting between them. Germline V gives CDR1 SQVTM, CDR2 ANQGSEA.

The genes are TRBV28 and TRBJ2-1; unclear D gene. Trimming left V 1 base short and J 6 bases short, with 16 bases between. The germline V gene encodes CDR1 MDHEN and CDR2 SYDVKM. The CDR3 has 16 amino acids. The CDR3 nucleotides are TGTGCCAGCAGTTTATATCAGGTTCTGACCCTCAATGAGCAGTTCTTC. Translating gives CASSLYQVLTLNEQFF.

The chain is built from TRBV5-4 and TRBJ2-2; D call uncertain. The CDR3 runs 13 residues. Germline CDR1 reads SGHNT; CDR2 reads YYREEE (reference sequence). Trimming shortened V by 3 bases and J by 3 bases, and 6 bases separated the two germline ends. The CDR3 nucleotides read TGTGCCAGCAGCTGGGTTGACACCGGGGAGCTGTTTTTT. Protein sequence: CASSWVDTGELFF.

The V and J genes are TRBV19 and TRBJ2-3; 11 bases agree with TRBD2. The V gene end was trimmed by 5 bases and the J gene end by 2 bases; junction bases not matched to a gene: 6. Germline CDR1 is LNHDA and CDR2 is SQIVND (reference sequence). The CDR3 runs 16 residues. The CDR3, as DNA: TGTGCCAGTAGTGAGGGACTAGCGGTTTTCACAGATACGCAGTATTTT. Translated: CASSEGLAVFTDTQYF.

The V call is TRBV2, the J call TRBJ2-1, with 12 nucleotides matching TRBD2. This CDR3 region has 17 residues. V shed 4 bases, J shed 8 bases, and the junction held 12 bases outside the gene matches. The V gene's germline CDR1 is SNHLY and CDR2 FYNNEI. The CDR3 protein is CASSGSRSASGGDEQFF. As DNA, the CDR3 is TGTGCCAGCAGTGGTTCGAGGTCGGCTAGCGGGGGGGATGAGCAGTTCTTC.

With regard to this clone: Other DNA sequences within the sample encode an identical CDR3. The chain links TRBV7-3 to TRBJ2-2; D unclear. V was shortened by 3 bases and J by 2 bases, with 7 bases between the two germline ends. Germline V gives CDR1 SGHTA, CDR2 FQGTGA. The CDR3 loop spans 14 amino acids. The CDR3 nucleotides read TGTGCCAGCAGCTTCGACGGTAACACCGGGGAGCTGTTTTTT. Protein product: CASSFDGNTGELFF. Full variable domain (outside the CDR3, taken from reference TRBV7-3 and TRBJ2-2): GAGVSQTPSNKVTEKGKYVELRCDPISGHTALYWYRQSLGQGPEFLIYFQGTGAADDSGLPNDRFFAVRPEGSVSTLKIQRTERGDSAVYLCASSFDGNTGELFFGEGSRLTVL.

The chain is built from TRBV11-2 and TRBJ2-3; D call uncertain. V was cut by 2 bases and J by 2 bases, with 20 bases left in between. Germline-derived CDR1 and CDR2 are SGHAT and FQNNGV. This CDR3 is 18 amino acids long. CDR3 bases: TGTGCCAGCAGCTTATATGGAAACAGTTTTTCCCCCACAGATACGCAGTATTTT. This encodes CASSLYGNSFSPTDTQYF.

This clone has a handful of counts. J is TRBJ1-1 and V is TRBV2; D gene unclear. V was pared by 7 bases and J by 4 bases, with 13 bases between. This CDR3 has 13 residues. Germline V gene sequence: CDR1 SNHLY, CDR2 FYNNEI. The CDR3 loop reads CASIRYASTEAFF. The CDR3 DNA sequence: TGTGCCAGCATTCGGTACGCCAGCACTGAAGCTTTCTTT.

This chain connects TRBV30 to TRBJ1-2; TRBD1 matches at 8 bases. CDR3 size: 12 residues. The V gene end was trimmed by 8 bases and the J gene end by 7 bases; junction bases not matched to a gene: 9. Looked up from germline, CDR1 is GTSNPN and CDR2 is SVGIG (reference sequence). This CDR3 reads CARKGQGVGYTF. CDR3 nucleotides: TGTGCCCGCAAAGGACAGGGTGTTGGCTACACCTTC.

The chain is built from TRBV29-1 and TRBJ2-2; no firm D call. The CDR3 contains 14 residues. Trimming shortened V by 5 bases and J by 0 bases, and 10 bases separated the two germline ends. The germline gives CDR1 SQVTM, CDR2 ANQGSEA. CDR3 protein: CSVFKASNTGELFF. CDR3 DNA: TGCAGCGTTTTCAAGGCCTCGAACACCGGGGAGCTGTTTTTT.

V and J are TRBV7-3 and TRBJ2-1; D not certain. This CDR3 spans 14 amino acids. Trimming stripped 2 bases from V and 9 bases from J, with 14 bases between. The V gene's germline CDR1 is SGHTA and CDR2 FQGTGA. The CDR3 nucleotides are TGTGCCAGCAGCTTAGTCACGACGTCGGGTGAGCAGTTCTTC. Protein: CASSLVTTSGEQFF. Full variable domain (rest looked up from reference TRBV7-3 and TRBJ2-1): GAGVSQTPSNKVTEKGKYVELRCDPISGHTALYWYRQSLGQGPEFLIYFQGTGAADDSGLPNDRFFAVRPEGSVSTLKIQRTERGDSAVYLCASSLVTTSGEQFFGPGTRLTVL.

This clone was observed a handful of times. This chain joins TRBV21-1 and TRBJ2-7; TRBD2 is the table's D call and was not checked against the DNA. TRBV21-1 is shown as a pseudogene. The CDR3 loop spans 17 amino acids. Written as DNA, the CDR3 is TGTGCCAGCAGCAATCCGGGCAAGGGAGAAATCCCCCACGAGCAGTACTTC. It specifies CASSNPGKGEIPHEQYF.

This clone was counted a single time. CDR3 protein: CASQSSGFTDTQYF. In DNA form, the CDR3 reads TGCGCCAGTCAATCTAGCGGATTCACAGATACGCAGTATTTT. The J gene is TRBJ2-3, the V gene TRBV10-1, with 7 positions matching TRBD2. Germline CDR1 WNHNN, CDR2 SYGVQD (reference sequence). This CDR3 region has 14 residues. The V and J ends lost 9 bases and 2 bases, in that order; junction bases with no gene match: 8.

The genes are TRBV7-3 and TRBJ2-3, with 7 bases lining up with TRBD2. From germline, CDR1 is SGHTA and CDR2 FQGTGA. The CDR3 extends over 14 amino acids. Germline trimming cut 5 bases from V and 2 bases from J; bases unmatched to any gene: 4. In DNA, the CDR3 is TGTGCCAGCAGCCCCGGGGGGTTCACAGATACGCAGTATTTT. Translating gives CASSPGGFTDTQYF.

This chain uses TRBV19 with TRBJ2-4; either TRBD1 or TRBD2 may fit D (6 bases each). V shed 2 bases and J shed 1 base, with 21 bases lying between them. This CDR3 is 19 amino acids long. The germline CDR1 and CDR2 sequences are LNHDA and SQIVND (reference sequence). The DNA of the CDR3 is TGTGCCAGTAGTATAAGGGGGGCGTTCACCAATAGGGCCAAAAACATTCAGTACTTC. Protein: CASSIRGAFTNRAKNIQYF.

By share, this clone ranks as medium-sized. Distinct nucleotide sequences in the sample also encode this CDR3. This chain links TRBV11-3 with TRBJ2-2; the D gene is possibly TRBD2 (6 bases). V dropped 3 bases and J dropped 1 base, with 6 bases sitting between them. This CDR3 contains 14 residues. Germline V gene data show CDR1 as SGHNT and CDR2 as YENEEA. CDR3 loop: CASSLGGNTGELFF. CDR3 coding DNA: TGTGCCAGCAGCTTGGGAGGGAACACCGGGGAGCTGTTTTTT.

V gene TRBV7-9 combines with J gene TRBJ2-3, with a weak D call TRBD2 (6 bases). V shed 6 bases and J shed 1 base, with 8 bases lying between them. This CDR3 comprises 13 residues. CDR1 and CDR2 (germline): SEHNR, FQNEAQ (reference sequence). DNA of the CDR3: TGTGCCAGCAGAGGGGAGGGCACAGATACGCAGTATTTT. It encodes CASRGEGTDTQYF.

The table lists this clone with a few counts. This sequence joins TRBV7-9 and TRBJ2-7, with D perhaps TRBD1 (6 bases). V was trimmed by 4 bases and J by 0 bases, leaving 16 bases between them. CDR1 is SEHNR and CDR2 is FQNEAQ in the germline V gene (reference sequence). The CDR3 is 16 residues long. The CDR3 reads CASSSSTGTLSYEQYF. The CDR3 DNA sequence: TGTGCCAGCAGCTCCTCCACCGGGACACTCTCCTACGAGCAGTACTTC.

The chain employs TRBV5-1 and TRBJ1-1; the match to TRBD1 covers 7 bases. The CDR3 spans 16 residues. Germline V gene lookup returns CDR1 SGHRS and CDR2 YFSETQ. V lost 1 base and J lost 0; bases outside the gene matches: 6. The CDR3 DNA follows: TGCGCCAGCAGCTTGATGCCAGGGGGGATGAACACTGAAGCTTTCTTT. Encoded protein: CASSLMPGGMNTEAFF. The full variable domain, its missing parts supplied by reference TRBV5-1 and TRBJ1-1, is KAGVTQTPRYLIKTRGQQVTLSCSPISGHRSVSWYQQTPGQGLQFLFEYFSETQRNKGNFPGRFSGRQFSNSRSEMNVSTLELGDSALYLCASSLMPGGMNTEAFFGQGTRLTVV.

CDR3 coding DNA: TGTGCCAGTAGTAAGGCAGGGGATCCCTACGAGCAGTACTTC. Translated: CASSKAGDPYEQYF. The chain employs TRBV19 and TRBJ2-7; D might be TRBD1 (6 bases). V lost 4 bases and J lost 2, with 12 bases in between. The CDR3 runs 14 residues. Germline loops: CDR1 LNHDA, CDR2 SQIVND (reference sequence).